The 30 T cell receptor beta chains below come from one sample, sequenced in a study of cytomegalovirus exposure and HLA in healthy donors. The protocol was immunoSEQ multiplex PCR, while the TCRdb copy is restricted to in-frame clones and leaves out a portion. This sample has under 130,000 clones; 70% to 90% occur once, and the top ten carry around 3.6%. Sequences were obtained from PBMCs. All receptors derive from a young woman in good health and CMV-seropositive.

The chain has TRBV2 and TRBJ2-3; unclear D gene. The V gene lost 10 bases and the J gene lost 4 bases, with 9 bases spanning the gap. The CDR3 consists of 11 residues. The germline gives CDR1 SNHLY, CDR2 FYNNEI. CDR3 protein: CATKQADTQYF. The CDR3 nucleotides are TGTGCCACCAAGCAGGCAGATACGCAGTATTTT. Variable domain in full (rest from reference TRBV2 and TRBJ2-3): EPEVTQTPSHQVTQMGQEVILRCVPISNHLYFYWYRQILGQKVEFLVSFYNNEISEKSEIFDDQFSVERPDGSNFTLKIRSTKLEDSAMYFCATKQADTQYFGPGTRLTVL.

Here the CDR3 DNA reads TGTGCCAGCAAGCAGGGGCGCCGCGACACTGAAGCTTTCTTT. Protein product: CASKQGRRDTEAFF. The chain couples TRBV5-4 to TRBJ1-1; tentative D call: TRBD1 (6 bases). Between the trimmed V and J ends, which lost 6 bases and 3 bases, there was a span of 15 bases. The CDR3 runs 14 residues. From germline, CDR1 is SGHNT and CDR2 YYREEE (reference sequence).

CDR3 in amino acids: CASSLTSSGKLRDTQYF. The CDR3 DNA reads as TGTGCCAGCAGCCTAACCTCTAGCGGGAAATTGAGAGATACGCAGTATTTT. The V and J genes are TRBV4-2 and TRBJ2-3; 9 nucleotides match TRBD2. The CDR3 has 17 amino acids. The V gene end was trimmed by 4 bases and the J gene end by 5 bases; junction bases not matched to a gene: 13. Per germline, CDR1 LGHNA and CDR2 YNFKEQ.

The chain uses TRBV28 and TRBJ2-5, with TRBD1 as a possible D gene (5 bases). V gave up 5 bases and J gave up 11 bases, with 15 bases separating them. The CDR3 runs to 12 residues. Germline loops: CDR1 MDHEN, CDR2 SYDVKM. CDR3 region: CASSPPAGRQYF. The DNA for the CDR3 is TGTGCCAGCAGTCCCCCGGCAGGGCGGCAGTACTTC. The variable domain in full, completed from reference TRBV28 and TRBJ2-5, reads DVKVTQSSRYLVKRTGEKVFLECVQDMDHENMFWYRQDPGLGLRLIYFSYDVKMKEKGDIPEGYSVSREKKERFSLILESASTNQTSMYLCASSPPAGRQYFGPGTRLLVL.

A word on this clone: At the DNA level, this CDR3 is encoded by other sequences in the same sample as well. The V gene is TRBV10-3, the J gene TRBJ1-6; D perhaps matches TRBD1 (6 bases). Deletions cut 4 bases from V and 6 bases from J, with 7 bases between. CDR3 length: 13 residues. The germline V gene has CDR1 ENHRY and CDR2 SYGVKD. The CDR3 is CAISADSNSPLHF. The CDR3 DNA sequence: TGTGCCATCAGTGCGGACAGTAATTCACCCCTCCACTTT.

This clone appeared a few times. CDR3 bases: TGTGCCAGCAGCTTCGGGACAGGGGGCCGGTATAGCAATCAGCCCCAGCATTTT. Protein: CASSFGTGGRYSNQPQHF. The rearrangement uses TRBV7-9 and TRBJ1-5; 12 nucleotides match TRBD1. The CDR3 covers 18 residues. The J segment lost 0 bases and the V segment lost 3 bases, leaving 6 bases of the junction unmatched. The germline CDR1 and CDR2 sequences are SEHNR and FQNEAQ (reference sequence).

This clone occurred many times. This chain uses TRBV6-1 with TRBJ2-3; TRBD1 is a possible D gene (5 bases). The ends were cut back, 2 bases at V and 2 bases at J, with 11 bases in the middle. Germline values: CDR1 MNHNS, CDR2 SASEGT. The CDR3 consists of 15 residues. The CDR3 DNA follows: TGTGCCAGCAGTGAAAGTACAGGTACCACAGATACGCAGTATTTT. It specifies CASSESTGTTDTQYF.

V usage is TRBV5-1 and J usage is TRBJ1-1; D unclear. From germline, CDR1 is SGHRS and CDR2 YFSETQ. The ends were cut back, 4 bases at V and 0 bases at J, with 7 bases in the middle. The CDR3 extends over 13 amino acids. The CDR3 nucleotides are TGCGCCAGCAGCCCCTTAATGAACACTGAAGCTTTCTTT. Translation gives CASSPLMNTEAFF. Filled out from reference TRBV5-1 and TRBJ1-1, the complete variable domain reads KAGVTQTPRYLIKTRGQQVTLSCSPISGHRSVSWYQQTPGQGLQFLFEYFSETQRNKGNFPGRFSGRQFSNSRSEMNVSTLELGDSALYLCASSPLMNTEAFFGQGTRLTVV.

The V call is TRBV6-5, the J call TRBJ1-1; TRBD1 might be the D (6 bases). In germline, CDR1 is MNHEY, CDR2 SVGAGI. This CDR3 region has 15 residues. V was trimmed by 5 bases and J by 3 bases, leaving 16 bases between them. The CDR3 protein is CASSPQGFLHTEAFF. The CDR3 DNA reads TGTGCCAGCAGTCCCCAGGGGTTCCTTCACACTGAAGCTTTCTTT.

This rearrangement joins TRBV27 to TRBJ2-1; no definite D call. The V gene lost 6 bases and the J gene lost 1 base, with 4 bases spanning the gap. The CDR3 contains 12 residues. Germline CDR1 and CDR2: MNHEY and SMNVEV (reference sequence). CDR3 protein: CASSPSYNEQFF. CDR3 DNA sequence: TGTGCCAGCAGCCCTTCCTACAATGAGCAGTTCTTC.

The chain links TRBV28 to TRBJ1-6; 7 bases map to TRBD1. Per the germline V gene, CDR1 is MDHEN and CDR2 is SYDVKM. The length of the CDR3 is 16 residues. V lost 8 bases to trimming and J lost 7 bases; unmatched junction nucleotides: 14. The DNA for the CDR3 is TGTGCCAGCCTAACGGTCCGACAGGGCCGAAATTCACCCCTCCACTTT. Encoded protein: CASLTVRQGRNSPLHF.

The chain has TRBV27 and TRBJ1-1; TRBD1 is a possible D gene (5 bases). The V end was cut by 7 bases, the J end by 1 base, with 10 bases between. The CDR3 runs to 13 residues. The V gene's germline CDR1 is MNHEY and CDR2 SMNVEV (reference sequence). CDR3 sequence reads: CASMTDKNTEAFF. The CDR3 DNA reads as TGTGCCAGCATGACAGACAAGAACACTGAAGCTTTCTTT.

This chain uses TRBV11-2 with TRBJ2-5; 9 positions match TRBD2. V shed 1 base, J shed 0 bases, and the junction held 6 bases outside the gene matches. Germline V gene data show CDR1 as SGHAT and CDR2 as FQNNGV. The CDR3 extends over 17 amino acids. CDR3 loop: CASSLGAGGGNQETQYF. The DNA of the CDR3 is TGTGCCAGCAGCTTAGGAGCGGGAGGTGGGAACCAAGAGACCCAGTACTTC.

In this sample, this clone turned up a few times. The rearrangement joins TRBV28 to TRBJ1-5; the D gene is possibly TRBD1 (5 bases). V lost 6 bases, J lost 4 bases, and 10 bases lay in between. The CDR3 has 13 amino acids. Germline CDR1 is MDHEN and CDR2 is SYDVKM. CDR3: CASRIQGNQPQHF. The CDR3 DNA follows: TGTGCCAGCAGGATTCAGGGTAATCAGCCCCAGCATTTT.

This sequence joins TRBV5-1 and TRBJ2-1, with D perhaps matching TRBD1 (5 bases). Per the germline V gene, CDR1 is SGHRS and CDR2 is YFSETQ. This CDR3 region has 15 residues. V lost 0 bases, J lost 10 bases, and 17 bases lay in between. The DNA of the CDR3 is TGCGCCAGCAGCTTGGCTGGCGCCCAGGGAAACGAGCAGTTCTTC. It translates to CASSLAGAQGNEQFF.

The V and J genes are TRBV7-9 and TRBJ2-5; 9 nucleotides line up with TRBD1. The germline V gene encodes CDR1 SEHNR and CDR2 FQNEAQ (reference sequence). Trimming removed 8 bases from V and 1 base from J; junction bases left unmatched: 5. The CDR3 covers 14 residues. This CDR3 is CASGPTGGQETQYF. The CDR3 region has the DNA TGTGCCAGCGGGCCGACAGGGGGCCAAGAGACCCAGTACTTC.

The rearrangement uses TRBV5-1 and TRBJ1-3; the match to TRBD1 covers 10 bases. The CDR3 has 14 residues. Unmatched junction bases numbered 3, after V lost 2 bases and J lost 7 bases. Germline CDR1 and CDR2: SGHRS and YFSETQ. The CDR3 is CASSLPGQGNTIYF. In nucleotides, the CDR3 is TGCGCCAGCAGCTTACCGGGACAGGGGAACACCATATATTTT.

The chain uses TRBV6-1 and TRBJ1-3, with a tentative D call TRBD1 (5 bases). CDR1 is MNHNS, CDR2 SASEGT, per germline. The CDR3 covers 13 residues. The V end lost 6 bases, the J end lost 4 bases, and 10 bases lay between the germline ends. The CDR3 sequence: CASRAGYGNTIYF. Written as DNA, the CDR3 is TGTGCCAGCAGAGCAGGGTACGGAAACACCATATATTTT.

The rearrangement joins TRBV7-2 to TRBJ2-7; 9 bases line up with TRBD1. CDR1 SGHTA and CDR2 FQGNSA come from the germline V gene. With V trimmed by 5 bases and J by 4 bases, 12 bases remained unmatched. The CDR3 length is 16 residues. CDR3 protein: CASSLEDRGDRYEQYF. The CDR3 bases are TGTGCCAGCAGCCTCGAGGACAGGGGCGACAGGTACGAGCAGTACTTC.

The chain has TRBV5-1 and TRBJ2-7, with 7 positions matching TRBD1. The CDR3 spans 13 residues. Trimming removed 1 base from V and 7 bases from J; junction bases left unmatched: 5. Germline CDR1 is SGHRS and CDR2 is YFSETQ. The CDR3 loop reads CASSLIQQGEQYF. CDR3 in DNA: TGCGCCAGCAGCTTGATCCAACAGGGGGAGCAGTACTTC.

The chain joins TRBV5-1 to TRBJ2-7, with D perhaps TRBD1 (5 bases). Deletions cut 2 bases from V and 3 bases from J, with 12 bases between. Per the germline V gene, CDR1 is SGHRS and CDR2 is YFSETQ. This CDR3 is 14 amino acids long. The CDR3 sequence: CASSFRALNYEQYF. CDR3 bases: TGCGCCAGCAGCTTCAGGGCCCTAAACTACGAGCAGTACTTC.

This sequence joins TRBV9 and TRBJ2-1; D not resolved. This CDR3 has 13 amino acids. In germline, CDR1 is SGDLS, CDR2 YYNGEE. Between the trimmed V and J ends, which lost 0 bases and 7 bases, there was a span of 8 bases. As DNA, the CDR3 is TGTGCCAGCAGCGTAGTCCCCATGAATGAGCAGTTCTTC. Translation: CASSVVPMNEQFF.

V usage is TRBV5-1 and J usage is TRBJ2-5; the match to TRBD2 covers 13 bases. The J segment lost 6 bases and the V segment lost 4 bases, leaving 9 bases of the junction unmatched. Per germline, CDR1 SGHRS and CDR2 YFSETQ. The CDR3 runs 16 residues. CDR3 amino acids: CASSPNTSGGAKTQYF. CDR3 nucleotides: TGCGCCAGCAGCCCAAATACTAGCGGGGGGGCCAAGACCCAGTACTTC.

In the case of this clone: Other nucleotide sequences in the sample specify the same CDR3. The V call is TRBV28, the J call TRBJ2-2; 7 bases are shared with TRBD1. Germline V lookup: CDR1 MDHEN, CDR2 SYDVKM. This CDR3 region has 12 residues. The ends lost 6 bases at V and 5 bases at J; junction bases unmatched: 0. For the CDR3, the DNA is TGTGCCAGCAGGGGACAGACCGGGGAGCTGTTTTTT. This encodes CASRGQTGELFF.

The rearrangement uses TRBV10-3 and TRBJ1-2; 12 positions match TRBD1. This CDR3 has 16 residues. Germline V CDR1 and CDR2: ENHRY, SYGVKD. V was clipped by 4 bases and J by 3 bases; unmatched bases: 6. CDR3 bases: TGTGCCATCAGTGGTGGGGACAGGGGGCAGGACTATGGCTACACCTTC. Translating gives CAISGGDRGQDYGYTF.

This sequence joins TRBV7-9 and TRBJ2-5; D possibly corresponds to TRBD2 (6 bases). V lost 10 bases to trimming and J lost 5 bases, with 14 bases between them. The CDR3 extends over 12 amino acids. Germline V CDR1 and CDR2: SEHNR, FQNEAQ (reference sequence). CDR3 nucleotides: TGTGCCACCTCTATGGAGGGGGAGACCCAGTACTTC. Amino acid sequence: CATSMEGETQYF.

This sequence joins TRBV6-6 and TRBJ2-5, with a possible D match to TRBD1 (5 bases). V was trimmed by 2 bases and J by 2 bases, leaving 6 bases between them. The germline CDR1 and CDR2 sequences are MNHNY and SVGAGI (reference sequence). The CDR3 consists of 13 residues. This CDR3 reads CASSYRGQETQYF. CDR3 DNA sequence: TGTGCCAGCAGTTACAGGGGACAAGAGACCCAGTACTTC.

J is TRBJ1-1 and V is TRBV30; no firm D call. The CDR3 totals 11 residues. Trimming shortened V by 4 bases and J by 10 bases, and 13 bases separated the two germline ends. CDR1 is GTSNPN, CDR2 SVGIG, per germline (reference sequence). The CDR3 DNA sequence: TGTGCCTGGATGGGAGGTTCAGCAGCTTTCTTT. This sequence encodes CAWMGGSAAFF.

In its sample, this clone was seen a few times. Other DNA sequences in this specimen translate into the identical CDR3. The V and J genes are TRBV5-4 and TRBJ1-2, with unresolved D. The length of the CDR3 is 13 residues. Trimming removed 1 base from V and 3 bases from J, with 7 bases in between. Germline CDR1 is SGHNT and CDR2 is YYREEE (reference sequence). The CDR3: CASSLPGDYGYTF. The CDR3, as DNA: TGTGCCAGCAGCTTGCCAGGTGACTATGGCTACACCTTC.

V gene TRBV9 combines with J gene TRBJ2-1; D perhaps matches TRBD2 (5 bases). Between the trimmed V and J ends, which lost 4 bases and 7 bases, there was a span of 15 bases. Germline lookup yields CDR1 SGDLS and CDR2 YYNGEE. The CDR3 contains 14 residues. The CDR3 here is CASSPEGSWNEQFF. CDR3 nucleotide sequence: TGTGCCAGCAGCCCAGAAGGGAGCTGGAATGAGCAGTTCTTC.